The clone carrying this T cell receptor (beta chain) occurred many times. What it binds is unknown. Every patient was untreated before thyroid surgery. In the original analysis: Clinicopathological groups supplied CDR3 differences that were used to build a distant-metastasis classifier for papillary thyroid cancer. TCRdb re-called the PCR reads via MiXCR. V and J calls and clone size were set by TCRdb, not the authors. The sample shows 43,000 or so clones, approximately 4.1% of them seen only once. This sample was included in a study of metastatic and nonmetastatic thyroid tumors. Study context: Repertoire comparison spanned blood and tumor or nodule tissue of malignant and benign thyroid patients.

Germline CDR1 reads SGDLS; CDR2 reads YYNGEE. V gave up 0 bases and J gave up 7 bases, with 14 bases separating them. The CDR3 loop spans 16 amino acids. Notes on the study in general: Benign nodules reportedly had significantly lower TCR beta diversity than malignant thyroid tumors in blood and tumor.

The rearrangement uses TRBV9 and TRBJ1-6; perhaps TRBD1 as D (5 bases). The source material was blood. The sequence derives from a female donor with papillary thyroid cancer or a benign thyroid nodule (not recorded which). Some clones in this sample may be carry-over from other donors' samples. The CDR3 DNA reads as TGTGCCAGCAGCGTAGGAATTGGGGACGGAAATTCACCCCTCCACTTT. Its translation: CASSVGIGDGNSPLHF.